The 11 T cell receptor beta chains below all came from one sample that was sequenced in a study of blood T cell repertoires in COVID-19. Assay: immunoSEQ multiplex PCR; the TCRdb copy retains only in-frame clones and omits some. Here the sample spans 450,000 to 500,000 clones, approximately 85% being singletons. Sequences were obtained from peripheral blood. These receptors were obtained from a human donor in a cohort sampled during active COVID-19.

This clone was seen only a few times. This chain joins TRBV5-5 and TRBJ2-3; 9 bases align to TRBD2. CDR1 and CDR2 (germline): SGHKS, YYEKEE (reference sequence). J was trimmed by 4 bases and V by 4 bases; bases with no gene match: 4. The CDR3 is made up of 14 amino acids. This CDR3 is CASSIAGVPDTQYF. CDR3 nucleotide sequence: TGTGCCAGCAGCATAGCGGGAGTGCCAGATACGCAGTATTTT.

V is TRBV6-6 and J is TRBJ1-1; no definite D call. The germline gives CDR1 MNHNY, CDR2 SVGAGI (reference sequence). The CDR3 has 13 residues. The V and J ends lost 6 bases and 2 bases respectively, with 10 bases between them. The chain's CDR3 is CASRAVTNTEAFF. In DNA form, the CDR3 reads TGTGCCAGCAGGGCGGTTACCAACACTGAAGCTTTCTTT.

The rearrangement uses TRBV24-1 and TRBJ2-1; 9 bases agree with TRBD1. The CDR3 consists of 14 residues. Trimming cost V 9 bases and J 6 bases; bases outside gene matches: 8. The germline V gene has CDR1 KGHDR and CDR2 SFDVKD. The DNA of the CDR3 is TGTGCCACCGGGAAGACAGGGGGTACCAATGAGCAGTTCTTC. Translating it yields CATGKTGGTNEQFF.

The chain links TRBV7-9 to TRBJ2-2, with 11 nucleotides matching TRBD2. Germline V gives CDR1 SEHNR, CDR2 FQNEAQ (reference sequence). V dropped 2 bases and J dropped 3; count of bases not matched to a gene: 5. The CDR3 is made up of 17 amino acids. CDR3 sequence: CASSLTSGRGYTGELFF. The CDR3 DNA reads TGTGCCAGCAGCTTAACTAGCGGGAGAGGGTACACCGGGGAGCTGTTTTTT. Drawing the rest from reference TRBV7-9 and TRBJ2-2, the complete variable domain is DTGVSQNPRHKITKRGQNVTFRCDPISEHNRLYWYRQTLGQGPEFLTYFQNEAQLEKSRLLSDRFSAERPKGSFSTLEIQRTEQGDSAMYLCASSLTSGRGYTGELFFGEGSRLTVL.

The chain recombines TRBV6-5 with TRBJ2-1; TRBD2 might be the D (6 bases). From germline, CDR1 is MNHEY and CDR2 SVGAGI. V was shortened by 8 bases and J by 6 bases, with 11 bases between the two germline ends. The length of the CDR3 is 12 residues. The CDR3 bases are TGTGCCAGCTCTGGGACTTCCAATGAGCAGTTCTTC. It translates to CASSGTSNEQFF.

The chain uses TRBV30 and TRBJ2-7; 9 bases match TRBD2. Germline CDR1 GTSNPN, CDR2 SVGIG (reference sequence). Losses at the gene ends were 4 bases for V and 0 bases for J; bases not matched to a gene: 4. CDR3 length: 14 residues. The CDR3 is CAWTTSGDSYEQYF. DNA of the CDR3: TGTGCCTGGACGACTAGCGGAGACTCCTACGAGCAGTACTTC.

The CDR3 DNA sequence: TGTGCCAGCAGCTTAAGTGGGGGATACCTAGCGGGAGTAGAGCAGTTCTTC. Its translation: CASSLSGGYLAGVEQFF. The gene calls are TRBV7-3 and TRBJ2-1; 10 bases map to TRBD2. This CDR3 spans 17 amino acids. Germline values: CDR1 SGHTA, CDR2 FQGTGA. V shed 1 base and J 10 bases; nucleotides not matched to a gene: 13.

This clone was counted once. This chain joins TRBV7-3 and TRBJ2-1; 10 bases fit TRBD2. Germline values: CDR1 SGHTA, CDR2 FQGTGA. With V trimmed by 6 bases and J by 9 bases, 14 bases remained unmatched. The CDR3 has 16 amino acids. In DNA, the CDR3 is TGTGCCAGCAGGCTGGCCGGGACTAGCGCCGCGGCTGAGCAGTTCTTC. Translation gives CASRLAGTSAAAEQFF.

CDR3 sequence: CASSDRSWNTEAFF. In DNA form, the CDR3 reads TGTGCCAGTAGCGACAGGTCTTGGAACACTGAAGCTTTCTTT. V is TRBV19 and J is TRBJ1-1, with D tentatively TRBD1 (6 bases). The V and J ends lost 6 bases and 1 base respectively, with 12 bases between them. CDR1 and CDR2 (germline): LNHDA, SQIVND (reference sequence). This CDR3 contains 14 residues.

This rearrangement joins TRBV5-1 to TRBJ2-5, with TRBD2 matching over 10 bases. This CDR3 is built from 15 residues. Germline V gives CDR1 SGHRS, CDR2 YFSETQ. The V and J ends lost 1 base and 5 bases, in that order; junction bases with no gene match: 5. The CDR3 bases are TGCGCCAGCAGCTTGCTAGCGGGAGTTGGGGAGACCCAGTACTTC. Translation: CASSLLAGVGETQYF.

DNA for the CDR3: TGTGCCAGCAGCTTGCGGGGAGGGCAGGAGGCCGGGGAGCTGTTTTTT. The encoded protein is CASSLRGGQEAGELFF. The chain carries TRBV11-2 and TRBJ2-2; 7 nucleotides agree with TRBD2. This CDR3 is built from 16 residues. Trimming removed 3 bases from V and 6 bases from J; junction bases left unmatched: 10. Germline V gene sequence: CDR1 SGHAT, CDR2 FQNNGV. The full variable domain, rest sourced from reference TRBV11-2 and TRBJ2-2, is EAGVAQSPRYKIIEKRQSVAFWCNPISGHATLYWYQQILGQGPKLLIQFQNNGVVDDSQLPKDRFSAERLKGVDSTLKIQPAKLEDSAVYLCASSLRGGQEAGELFFGEGSRLTVL.